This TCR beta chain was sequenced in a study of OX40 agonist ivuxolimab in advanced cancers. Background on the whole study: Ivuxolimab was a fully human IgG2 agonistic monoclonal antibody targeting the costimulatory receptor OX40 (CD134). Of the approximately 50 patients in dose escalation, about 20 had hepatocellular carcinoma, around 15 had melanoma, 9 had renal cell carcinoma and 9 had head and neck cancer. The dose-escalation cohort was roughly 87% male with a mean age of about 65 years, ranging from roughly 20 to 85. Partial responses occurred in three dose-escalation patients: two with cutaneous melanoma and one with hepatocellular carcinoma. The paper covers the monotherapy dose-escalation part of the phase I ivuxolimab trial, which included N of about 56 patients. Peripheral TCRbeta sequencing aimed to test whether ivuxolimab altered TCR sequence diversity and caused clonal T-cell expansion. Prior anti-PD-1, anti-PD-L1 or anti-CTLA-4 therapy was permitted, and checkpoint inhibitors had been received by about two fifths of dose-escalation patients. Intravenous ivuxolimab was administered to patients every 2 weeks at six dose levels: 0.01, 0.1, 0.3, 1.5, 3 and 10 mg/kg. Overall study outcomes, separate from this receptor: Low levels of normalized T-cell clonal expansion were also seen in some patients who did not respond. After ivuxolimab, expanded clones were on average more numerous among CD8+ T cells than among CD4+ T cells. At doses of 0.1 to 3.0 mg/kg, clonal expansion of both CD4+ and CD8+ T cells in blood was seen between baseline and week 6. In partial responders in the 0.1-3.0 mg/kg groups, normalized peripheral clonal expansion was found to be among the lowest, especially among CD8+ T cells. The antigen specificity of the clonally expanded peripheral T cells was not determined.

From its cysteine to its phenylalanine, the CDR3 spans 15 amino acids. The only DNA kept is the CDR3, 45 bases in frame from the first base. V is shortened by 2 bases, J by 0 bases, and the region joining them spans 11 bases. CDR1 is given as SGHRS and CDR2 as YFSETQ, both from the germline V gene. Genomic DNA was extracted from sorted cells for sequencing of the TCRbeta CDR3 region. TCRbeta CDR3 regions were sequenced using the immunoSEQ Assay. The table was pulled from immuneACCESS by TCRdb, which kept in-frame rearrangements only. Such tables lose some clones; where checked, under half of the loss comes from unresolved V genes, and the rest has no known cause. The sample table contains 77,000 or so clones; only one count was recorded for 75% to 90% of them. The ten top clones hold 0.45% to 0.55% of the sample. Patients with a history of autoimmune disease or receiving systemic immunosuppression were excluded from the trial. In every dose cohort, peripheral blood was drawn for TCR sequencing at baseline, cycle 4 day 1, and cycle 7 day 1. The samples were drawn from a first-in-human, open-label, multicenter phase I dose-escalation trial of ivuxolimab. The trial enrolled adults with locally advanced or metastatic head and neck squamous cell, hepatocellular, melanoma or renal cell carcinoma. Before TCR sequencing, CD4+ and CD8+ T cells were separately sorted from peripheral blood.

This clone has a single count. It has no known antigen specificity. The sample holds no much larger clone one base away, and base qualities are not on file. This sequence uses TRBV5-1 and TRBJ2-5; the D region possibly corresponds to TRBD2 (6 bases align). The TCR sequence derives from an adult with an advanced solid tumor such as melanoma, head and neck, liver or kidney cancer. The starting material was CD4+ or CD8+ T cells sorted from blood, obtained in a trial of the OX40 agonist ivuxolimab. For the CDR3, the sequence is CASSLVAENQETQYF. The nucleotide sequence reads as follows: TGCGCCAGCAGCTTAGTAGCGGAAAACCAAGAGACCCAGTACTTC.